This TCR beta chain stems from a study of blood T cells in healthy people across ages. Study-level results: Fewer expanded clones and more diversity marked long-lived versus aged donors.

The CDR3 loop spans 13 amino acids. Trimming shortened V by 4 bases and J by 5 bases, and 9 bases separated the two germline ends. Germline values: CDR1 MNHNS, CDR2 SASEGT. The use of a sample-barcoded 5' primer and a J-beta primer mix characterized a second PCR of roughly 6 to 12 cycles. Each cDNA molecule, via a template-switch adaptor with 12 random nucleotides, was tagged. MiXCR, run by TCRdb on the 5' RACE reads, gives a single entry per CDR3 protein. The sample lists roughly 1,300,000 distinct CDR3 sequences; roughly 64% were seen once. With respect to this clonotype: The antigen remains unidentified.

The specimen sequenced was blood. The chain is built from TRBV6-1 and TRBJ1-5, with D perhaps matching TRBD1 (5 bases). The receptor was derived from a man between 18 and 35 years old in good health. CDR3 sequence: CASSGTRYQPQHF. In nucleotides, the CDR3 is TGTGCCAGCAGTGGGACACGTTATCAGCCCCAGCATTTT.